Sequencing of this T cell receptor beta chain was carried out in a study of CD8 T cells in Susac syndrome. There are 16 residues in the CDR3. The V and J ends lost 5 bases and 1 base, in that order; junction bases with no gene match: 10. Germline V gives CDR1 MDHEN, CDR2 SYDVKM. RNA was extracted with the RNeasy kit, and a quantity of about 0.45 to 1 ug was reverse transcribed using random hexamers. TCRdb redid the calling of the immunoSEQ multiplex PCR reads with MiXCR, one entry per CDR3 protein. Altogether about 200,000 distinct CDR3 sequences are present, about 94% being singletons, with the ten largest covering 0.1% to 0.15%.

The clonotype comes from a human donor with multiple sclerosis. The rearrangement joins TRBV28 to TRBJ2-7; 8 bases are shared with TRBD2. Sequences were obtained from CD8+ T cells from PBMCs. The CDR3 nucleotides are TGTGCCAGCAGTAACCTAGGACTAGCCCTATCCTACGAGCAGTACTTC. Translating gives CASSNLGLALSYEQYF.